This TCR beta chain was sequenced for a study of shared clonotypes between healthy human individuals. Study-wide findings and caveats: A small donor pool kept down the genetic and exposure-history diversity that was represented. Relative to clonotypes present in all four donors, those not shared had lower generation probabilities.

As handled by the study authors: Junction-only sequences produced by ImmunoSEQ had no quality scores, so filtering differed. Assay: immunoSEQ multiplex PCR; the TCRdb copy retains only in-frame clones and omits some. From that table come the V and J calls and clone size; the DNA was used to work out D and trimming. The table has fewer than 1.6 million clones, less than 99% seen once. As concerns this clone: The antigen is unknown.

Trimming removed 2 bases at V and 2 bases at J, with 12 bases between. This CDR3 has 15 amino acids. From germline, CDR1 is KGHSH and CDR2 LQKENI. This TCR came from a man aged 30 to 45 in good health. The V and J genes are TRBV18 and TRBJ1-2; D ambiguous. Sequencing used naive CD4+ T cells sorted from blood. Stated subset: CD45RA+ positively selected. CDR3 amino acids: CASSPTSNPNYGYTF. CDR3 nucleotide sequence: TGTGCCAGCTCACCAACAAGCAACCCAAACTATGGCTACACCTTC.